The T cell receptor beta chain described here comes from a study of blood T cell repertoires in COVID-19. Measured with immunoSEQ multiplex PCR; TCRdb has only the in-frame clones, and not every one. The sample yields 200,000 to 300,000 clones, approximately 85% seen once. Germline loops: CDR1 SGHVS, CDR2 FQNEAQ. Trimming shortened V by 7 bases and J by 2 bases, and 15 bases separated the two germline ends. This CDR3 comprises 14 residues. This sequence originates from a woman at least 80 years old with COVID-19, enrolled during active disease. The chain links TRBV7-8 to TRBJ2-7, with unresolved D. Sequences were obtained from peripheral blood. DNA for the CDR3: TGTGCCAGCACCATCGGAGCCAACACCTACGAGCAGTACGTC. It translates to CASTIGANTYEQYV.